This T cell receptor beta chain is from a study of graft-versus-host responses after intestinal transplantation. Notes on the study in general: GvH clones occurred in recipient marrow; some first appeared in ileum or blood.

Only in-frame clones appear in the TCRdb table, and some are missing; sequencing was by immunoSEQ multiplex PCR. Among tens of thousands of clones listed, just under 95% were seen once. For this clone: Antigen unknown.

This sample comprised unstimulated CD4+ T cells sorted from spleen or lymph node cells, obtained before intestinal transplant. This clonotype originated in a human donor who received an intestinal transplant.

CDR3 amino acids: CASSDSGQVRHF. CDR3 bases: TGTGCCAGTAGTGATTCGGGACAAGTTAGGCATTTT. The rearrangement joins TRBV19 to TRBJ1-5, with D perhaps matching TRBD1 (6 bases). The CDR3 consists of 12 residues. V was cut by 5 bases and J by 15 bases, with 17 bases left in between. Germline lookup yields CDR1 LNHDA and CDR2 SQIVND (reference sequence).